This T cell receptor beta chain was retrieved from a study of CD8 T cells in ankylosing spondylitis. TCRdb processed the 5' RACE reads anew with MiXCR; each CDR3 protein has one entry. The sample yields about 840,000 distinct CDR3 sequences, about an eighth seen once. This clonotype was detected ten times or more. The antigen is unknown. Study results and limitations: Characteristic of ankylosing spondylitis blood, it appeared, was a TCR beta motif comprising about eight highly homologous variants.

This clonotype was obtained from a male donor with ankylosing spondylitis. Sequenced input: blood, either unsorted or a sorted T cell fraction (not recorded which).

The CDR3 DNA reads TGTGCCAGCGGGGACAGGGGAATGAACACTGAAGCTTTCTTT. Amino acid sequence: CASGDRGMNTEAFF. The V call is TRBV25-1, the J call TRBJ1-1; 10 nucleotides agree with TRBD1. The V gene's germline CDR1 is MGHDK and CDR2 SYGVNS. The CDR3 is made up of 14 amino acids. V lost 8 bases, J lost 0 bases, and 3 bases stayed unmatched.